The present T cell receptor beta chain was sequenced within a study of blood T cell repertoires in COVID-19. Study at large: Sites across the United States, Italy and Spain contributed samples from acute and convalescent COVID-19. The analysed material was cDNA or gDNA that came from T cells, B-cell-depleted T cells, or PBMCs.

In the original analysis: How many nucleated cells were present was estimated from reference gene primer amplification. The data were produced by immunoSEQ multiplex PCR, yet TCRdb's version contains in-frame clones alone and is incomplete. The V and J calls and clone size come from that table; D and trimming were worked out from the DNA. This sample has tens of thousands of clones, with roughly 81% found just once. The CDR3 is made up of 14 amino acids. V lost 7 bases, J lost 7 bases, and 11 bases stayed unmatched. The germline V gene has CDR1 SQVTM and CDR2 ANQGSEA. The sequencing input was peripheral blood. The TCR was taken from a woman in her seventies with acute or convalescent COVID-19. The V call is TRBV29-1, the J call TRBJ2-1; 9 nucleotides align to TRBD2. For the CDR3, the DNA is TGCAGCGCCGAGGGTCTAGCGGGATGGAATGAGCAGTTCTTC. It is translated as CSAEGLAGWNEQFF.